This T cell receptor (beta chain) was captured in a study of shared clonotypes between healthy human individuals. General study findings and limits: As a rule, naive subsets had a larger estimated richness than memory subsets.

Splitting of each subset's genomic DNA was done evenly across several immunoSEQ plates. When replicate PCRs were run on sorted subsets, they used 200 ng DNA, approximately 27,000 T cell genomes. Generated by immunoSEQ multiplex PCR, the TCRdb table keeps only in-frame clones and is missing some. This sample has 800,000 to 1,200,000 clones; around three quarters occur once, and the top ten carry around 0.47%. V shed 3 bases and J shed 2 bases, with 8 bases lying between them. Germline V gives CDR1 SGHAT, CDR2 FQDESV (reference sequence). CDR3 length equals 13 residues. Comments on this clone: What it binds is unknown.

Among the donors, all were Caucasian adults who lived in Nashville, Tennessee. The chain employs TRBV11-1 and TRBJ2-7; D not certain. The TCR originated in a man aged 18 to 29 in good health. Some clones in this sample may be carry-over from other donors' samples. Sample: memory CD4+ T cells from PBMCs. Sample subset: CD45RA-negative fraction. The CDR3 DNA reads TGTGCCAGCAGCTTGGTAGGGACCTACGAGCAGTACTTC. It encodes CASSLVGTYEQYF.